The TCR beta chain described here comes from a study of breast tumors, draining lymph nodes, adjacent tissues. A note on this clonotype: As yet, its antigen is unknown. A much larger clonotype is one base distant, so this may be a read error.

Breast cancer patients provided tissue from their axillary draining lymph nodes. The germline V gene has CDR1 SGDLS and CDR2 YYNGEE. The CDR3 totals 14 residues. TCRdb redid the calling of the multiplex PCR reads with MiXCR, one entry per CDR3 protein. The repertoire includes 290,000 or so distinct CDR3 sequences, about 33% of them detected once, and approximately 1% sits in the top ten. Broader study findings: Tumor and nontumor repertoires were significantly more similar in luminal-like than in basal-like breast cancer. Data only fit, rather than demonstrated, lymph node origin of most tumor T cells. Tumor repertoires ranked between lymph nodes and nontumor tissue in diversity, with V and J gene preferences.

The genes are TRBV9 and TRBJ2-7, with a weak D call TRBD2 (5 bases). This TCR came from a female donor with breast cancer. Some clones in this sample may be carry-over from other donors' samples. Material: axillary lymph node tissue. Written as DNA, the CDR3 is TGTGCCAGCAGCGTAAGATGGGAGCCCTACGAGCAGTCCTTC. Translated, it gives CASSVRWEPYEQSF.